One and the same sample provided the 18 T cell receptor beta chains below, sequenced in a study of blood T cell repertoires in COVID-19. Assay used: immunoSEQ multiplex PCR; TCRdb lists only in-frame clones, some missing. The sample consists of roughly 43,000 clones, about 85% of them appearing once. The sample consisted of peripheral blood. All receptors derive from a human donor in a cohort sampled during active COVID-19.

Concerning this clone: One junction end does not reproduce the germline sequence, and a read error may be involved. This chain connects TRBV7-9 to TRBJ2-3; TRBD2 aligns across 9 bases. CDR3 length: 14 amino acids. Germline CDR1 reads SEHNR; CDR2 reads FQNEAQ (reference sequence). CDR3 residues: CASSSGTSRDTQYF. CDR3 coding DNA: TGTGCCAGCAGCTCCGGGACTAGCAGAGATACGCAGTATTTT.

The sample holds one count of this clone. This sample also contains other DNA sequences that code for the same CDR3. CDR3 nucleotides: TGTGCCAGCAGTTACTCGAGACAGGGTGATACTGAAGCTTTCTTT. Translation gives CASSYSRQGDTEAFF. The chain couples TRBV6-5 to TRBJ1-1; TRBD1 aligns across 7 bases. This CDR3 has 15 residues. Germline V CDR1 and CDR2: MNHEY, SVGAGI. J gave up 5 bases and V 0 bases, and 6 bases lay outside the gene matches.

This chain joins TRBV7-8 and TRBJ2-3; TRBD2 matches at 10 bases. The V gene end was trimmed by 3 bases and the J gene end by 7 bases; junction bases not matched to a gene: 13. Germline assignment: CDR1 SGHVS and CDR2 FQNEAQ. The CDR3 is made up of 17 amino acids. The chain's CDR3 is CASSFGRLAGDTNTQYF. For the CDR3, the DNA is TGTGCCAGCAGCTTTGGAAGGCTAGCGGGGGATACGAATACGCAGTATTTT.

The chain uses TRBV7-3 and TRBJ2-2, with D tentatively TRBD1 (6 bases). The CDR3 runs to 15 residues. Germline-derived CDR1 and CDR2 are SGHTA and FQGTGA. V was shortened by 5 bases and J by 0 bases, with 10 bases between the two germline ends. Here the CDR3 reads CASSPGQTNTGELFF. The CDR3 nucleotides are TGTGCCAGCAGCCCCGGACAGACGAACACCGGGGAGCTGTTTTTT.

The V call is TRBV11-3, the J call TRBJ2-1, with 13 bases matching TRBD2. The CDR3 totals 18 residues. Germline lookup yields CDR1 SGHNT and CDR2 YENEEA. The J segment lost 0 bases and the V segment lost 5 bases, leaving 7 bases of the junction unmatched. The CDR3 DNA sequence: TGTGCCAGCAGCGCTACTAGCGGGGGGGGATTCTCCTACAATGAGCAGTTCTTC. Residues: CASSATSGGGFSYNEQFF. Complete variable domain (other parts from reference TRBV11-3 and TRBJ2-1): EAGVVQSPRYKIIEKKQPVAFWCNPISGHNTLYWYLQNLGQGPELLIRYENEEAVDDSQLPKDRFSAERLKGVDSTLKIQPAELGDSAVYLCASSATSGGGFSYNEQFFGPGTRLTVL.

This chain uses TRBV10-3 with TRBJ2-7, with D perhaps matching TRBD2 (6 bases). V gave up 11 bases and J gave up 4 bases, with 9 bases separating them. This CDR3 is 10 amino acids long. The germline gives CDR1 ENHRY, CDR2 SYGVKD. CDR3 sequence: CAHREYEQYF. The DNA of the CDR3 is TGTGCCCATCGGGAGTACGAGCAGTACTTC.

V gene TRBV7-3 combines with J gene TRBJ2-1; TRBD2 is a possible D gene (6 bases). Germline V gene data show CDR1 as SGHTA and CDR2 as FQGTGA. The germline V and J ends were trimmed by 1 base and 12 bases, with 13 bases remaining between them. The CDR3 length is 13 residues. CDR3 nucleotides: TGTGCCAGCAGCTTAAGCGGGGCCTCGGGGCAGTTCTTC. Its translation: CASSLSGASGQFF.

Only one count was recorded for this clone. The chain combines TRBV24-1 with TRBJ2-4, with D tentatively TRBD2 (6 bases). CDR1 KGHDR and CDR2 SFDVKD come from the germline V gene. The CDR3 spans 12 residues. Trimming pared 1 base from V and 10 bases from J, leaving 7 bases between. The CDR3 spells CATSDFGGIQYF. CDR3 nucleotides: TGTGCCACCAGTGATTTCGGGGGAATTCAGTACTTC.

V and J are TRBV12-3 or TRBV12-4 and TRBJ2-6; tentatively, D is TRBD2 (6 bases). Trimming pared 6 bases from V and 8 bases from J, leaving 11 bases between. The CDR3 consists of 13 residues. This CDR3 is CASRRGTTNVLTF. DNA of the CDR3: TGTGCCAGCAGACGCGGGACGACCAACGTCCTGACTTTC.

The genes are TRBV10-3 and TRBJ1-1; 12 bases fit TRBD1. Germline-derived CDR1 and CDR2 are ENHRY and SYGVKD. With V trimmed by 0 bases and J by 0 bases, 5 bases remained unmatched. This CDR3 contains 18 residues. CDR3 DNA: TGTGCCATCAGTGAGTCGCTGGGGACAGGGGGCTTGAACACTGAAGCTTTCTTT. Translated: CAISESLGTGGLNTEAFF.

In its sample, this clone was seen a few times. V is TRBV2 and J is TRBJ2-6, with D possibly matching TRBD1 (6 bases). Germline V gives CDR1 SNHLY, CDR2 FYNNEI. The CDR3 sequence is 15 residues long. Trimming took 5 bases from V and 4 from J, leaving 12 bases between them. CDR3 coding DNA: TGTGCCAGCAGTAAACAGGGAATAGGGGCCAACGTCCTGACTTTC. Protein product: CASSKQGIGANVLTF.

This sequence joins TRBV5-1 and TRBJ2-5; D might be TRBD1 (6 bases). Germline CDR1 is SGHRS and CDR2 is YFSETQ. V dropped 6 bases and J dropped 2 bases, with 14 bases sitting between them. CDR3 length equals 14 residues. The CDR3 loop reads CASKQGRGQETQYF. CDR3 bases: TGCGCCAGCAAACAGGGAAGAGGGCAAGAGACCCAGTACTTC.

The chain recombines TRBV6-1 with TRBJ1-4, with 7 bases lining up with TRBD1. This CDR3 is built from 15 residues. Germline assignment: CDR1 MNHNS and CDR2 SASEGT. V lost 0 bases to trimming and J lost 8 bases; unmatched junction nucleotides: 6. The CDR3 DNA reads TGTGCCAGCAGTGAAGCGCTAGGGGGCGGAGAAAAACTGTTTTTT. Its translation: CASSEALGGGEKLFF.

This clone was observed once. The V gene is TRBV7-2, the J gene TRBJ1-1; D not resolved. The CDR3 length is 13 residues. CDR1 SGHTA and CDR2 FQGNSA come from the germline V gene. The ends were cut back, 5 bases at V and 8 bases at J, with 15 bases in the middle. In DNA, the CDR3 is TGTGCCAGCAGCCCTAAAAGGTCGAGGGAAGCTTTCTTT. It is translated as CASSPKRSREAFF.

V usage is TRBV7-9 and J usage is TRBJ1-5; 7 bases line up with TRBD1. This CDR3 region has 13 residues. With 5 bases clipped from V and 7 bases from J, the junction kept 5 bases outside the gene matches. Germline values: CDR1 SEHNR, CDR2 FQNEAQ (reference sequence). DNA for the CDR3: TGTGCCAGCAGCCGTACAGGGGAACAGCCCCAGCATTTT. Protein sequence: CASSRTGEQPQHF.

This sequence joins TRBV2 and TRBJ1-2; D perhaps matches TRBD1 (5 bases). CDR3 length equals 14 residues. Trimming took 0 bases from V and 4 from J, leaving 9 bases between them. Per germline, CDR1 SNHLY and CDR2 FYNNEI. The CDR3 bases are TGTGCCAGCAGTGAAGCTGGGGCTGGCTATGGCTACACCTTC. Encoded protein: CASSEAGAGYGYTF.

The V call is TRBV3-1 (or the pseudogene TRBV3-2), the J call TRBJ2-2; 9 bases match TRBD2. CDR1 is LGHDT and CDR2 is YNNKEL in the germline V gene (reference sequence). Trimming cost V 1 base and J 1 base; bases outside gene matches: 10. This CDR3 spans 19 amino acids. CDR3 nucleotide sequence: TGTGCCAGCAGCCAAGTGTCAATGGCACTAGCGGGGAACACCGGGGAGCTGTTTTTT. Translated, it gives CASSQVSMALAGNTGELFF.

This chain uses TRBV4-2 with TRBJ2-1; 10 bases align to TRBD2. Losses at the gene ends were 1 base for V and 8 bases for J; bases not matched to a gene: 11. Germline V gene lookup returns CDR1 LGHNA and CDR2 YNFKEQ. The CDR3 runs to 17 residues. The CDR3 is CASSQGGGLADTDEQFF. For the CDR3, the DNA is TGTGCCAGCAGCCAAGGAGGAGGACTAGCGGACACCGATGAGCAGTTCTTC.